These 9 T cell receptor beta chains originate from one sample sequenced in a study of cytomegalovirus exposure and HLA in healthy donors. A multiplex PCR was run with 60 Vbeta primers and 13 Jbeta primers. Assay: immunoSEQ multiplex PCR; the TCRdb copy retains only in-frame clones and omits some. The sample carries under 200,000 clones, 75% to 90% recorded once. Sequencing used PBMCs. The origin of the receptors is a man aged 25-40 years in good health and CMV-seronegative.

This clone has only a few counts. The gene calls are TRBV5-1 and TRBJ1-1, with 8 bases that match TRBD1. This CDR3 is 13 amino acids long. Per germline, CDR1 SGHRS and CDR2 YFSETQ. The V segment lost 3 bases and the J segment 6 bases; nucleotides outside the gene matches: 4. The CDR3 DNA reads TGCGCCAGCAGCTCGGACAGGGTTGCTGAAGCTTTCTTT. Translating gives CASSSDRVAEAFF.

The J gene is TRBJ2-4, the V gene TRBV14; possibly TRBD2 for D (6 bases). Germline lookup yields CDR1 SGHDN and CDR2 FVKESK. The V and J ends lost 5 bases and 9 bases respectively, with 11 bases between them. There are 12 residues in the CDR3. This CDR3 is CASSSGVSIQYF. The CDR3 region has the DNA TGTGCCAGCAGCTCGGGAGTTAGCATTCAGTACTTC. Full variable domain (outside the CDR3, taken from reference TRBV14 and TRBJ2-4): EAGVTQFPSHSVIEKGQTVTLRCDPISGHDNLYWYRRVMGKEIKFLLHFVKESKQDESGMPNNRFLAERTGGTYSTLKVQPAELEDSGVYFCASSSGVSIQYFGAGTRLSVL.

The chain couples TRBV2 to TRBJ1-1; perhaps TRBD1 as D (5 bases). V lost 7 bases, J lost 4 bases, and 16 bases lay in between. The germline gives CDR1 SNHLY, CDR2 FYNNEI. This CDR3 comprises 14 residues. CDR3 amino acids: CASTPGDGSTEAFF. CDR3 nucleotide sequence: TGTGCCAGCACCCCGGGGGACGGTTCCACTGAAGCTTTCTTT.

This chain joins TRBV28 and TRBJ2-1; D is possibly TRBD1 (6 bases). V gave up 4 bases and J gave up 4 bases, with 8 bases separating them. This CDR3 region has 13 residues. Germline V gene data show CDR1 as MDHEN and CDR2 as SYDVKM. CDR3: CASSSDRYNEQFF. In DNA form, the CDR3 reads TGTGCCAGCAGTTCCGACAGGTACAATGAGCAGTTCTTC.

This CDR3 is CASSQGSYNEQFF. CDR3 nucleotides: TGTGCCAGCAGCCAGGGCTCCTACAATGAGCAGTTCTTC. The chain recombines TRBV5-4 with TRBJ2-1, with TRBD1 as a possible D gene (5 bases). The CDR3 length is 13 residues. Germline lookup yields CDR1 SGHNT and CDR2 YYREEE (reference sequence). Trimming pared 4 bases from V and 0 bases from J, leaving 5 bases between.

This clone was recorded once. The CDR3 here is CASSLETGGLYEQYF. As DNA, the CDR3 is TGTGCCAGCAGCTTAGAGACAGGGGGCCTCTACGAGCAGTACTTC. This chain joins TRBV7-8 and TRBJ2-7, with 10 bases matching TRBD1. The CDR3 runs to 15 residues. The J segment lost 3 bases and the V segment lost 1 base, leaving 3 bases of the junction unmatched. Germline-derived CDR1 and CDR2 are SGHVS and FQNEAQ. Filled out from reference TRBV7-8 and TRBJ2-7, the complete variable domain reads GAGVSQSPRYKVAKRGQDVALRCDPISGHVSLFWYQQALGQGPEFLTYFQNEAQLDKSGLPSDRFFAERPEGSVSTLKIQRTQQEDSAVYLCASSLETGGLYEQYFGPGTRLTVT.

This chain uses TRBV2 with TRBJ1-6, with D unresolved. Germline V gene lookup returns CDR1 SNHLY and CDR2 FYNNEI. Trimming took 3 bases from V and 3 from J, leaving 6 bases between them. CDR3 length equals 14 residues. CDR3 sequence (DNA): TGTGCCAGCAGTGACGACATCTATAATTCACCCCTCCACTTT. Its protein is CASSDDIYNSPLHF.

This chain links TRBV28 with TRBJ2-7; possibly TRBD2 for D (7 bases). CDR1 is MDHEN and CDR2 is SYDVKM in the germline V gene. Trimming pared 4 bases from V and 4 bases from J, leaving 20 bases between. CDR3 length: 16 amino acids. The CDR3, as DNA: TGTGCCAGCAGTTATCCCATTCGGGGGAGGGGGTACGAGCAGTACTTC. Its protein is CASSYPIRGRGYEQYF.

The CDR3 is CSAASYREGYTF. The CDR3 bases are TGCAGCGCTGCCTCCTACAGGGAAGGCTACACCTTC. The V gene is TRBV29-1, the J gene TRBJ1-2; tentatively, D is TRBD1 (6 bases). In germline, CDR1 is SQVTM, CDR2 ANQGSEA. This CDR3 is built from 12 residues. V lost 7 bases and J 8 bases, leaving 17 bases between the germline ends. The full variable domain, with the rest looked up from reference TRBV29-1 and TRBJ1-2, is SAVISQKPSRDICQRGTSLTIQCQVDSQVTMMFWYRQQPGQSLTLIATANQGSEATYESGFVIDKFPISRPNLTFSTLTVSNMSPEDSSIYLCSAASYREGYTFGSGTRLTVV.